Listed here are 28 T cell receptor beta chains from one sample, sequenced in a study of graft-versus-host responses after intestinal transplantation. Their specific antigens are unknown. Sequenced by immunoSEQ multiplex PCR; TCRdb stores in-frame clones only, minus some. The sample contains more than 90,000 clones, 85% to 95% of which appear only once. This specimen consisted of unstimulated CD8+ T cells sorted from spleen or lymph node cells, obtained before transplant. These receptors came from a human donor who was the organ donor for an intestinal transplant.

This chain links TRBV29-1 with TRBJ2-5; 8 bases are a match to TRBD2. The CDR3 has 15 residues. V was pared by 7 bases and J by 4 bases, with 14 bases of the junction left unmatched. Germline V gene sequence: CDR1 SQVTM, CDR2 ANQGSEA. The CDR3 bases are TGCAGCGCAATAGACGAGGACGGGAGGGGAGAGACCCAGTACTTC. Residues: CSAIDEDGRGETQYF.

The V call is TRBV5-1, the J call TRBJ1-2; no firm D call. The CDR3 is made up of 11 amino acids. From germline, CDR1 is SGHRS and CDR2 YFSETQ. Trimming removed 4 bases at V and 3 bases at J, with 4 bases between. The DNA for the CDR3 is TGCGCCAGCAGCAGGGACTATGGCTACACCTTC. It yields the protein CASSRDYGYTF.

In DNA, the CDR3 is TGTGCCAGCAGTCAGCCCTACGAGCAGTACTTC. It specifies CASSQPYEQYF. V gene TRBV2 combines with J gene TRBJ2-7; no clear D. The CDR3 contains 11 residues. CDR1 and CDR2 from the germline V gene are SNHLY and FYNNEI. The V and J ends lost 5 bases and 2 bases respectively, with 4 bases between them.

The chain uses TRBV29-1 and TRBJ2-4, with D unclear. The CDR3 spans 14 residues. V lost 1 base to trimming and J lost 8 bases, with 15 bases between them. CDR1 is SQVTM and CDR2 is ANQGSEA in the germline V gene. CDR3 bases: TGCAGCGTTGAAGCCCTCTACGGCAAGGACATTCAGTACTTC. The encoded protein is CSVEALYGKDIQYF.

The chain combines TRBV27 with TRBJ2-2; 8 bases are shared with TRBD1. CDR3 length: 14 residues. The V segment lost 5 bases and the J segment 6 bases; nucleotides outside the gene matches: 5. Germline values: CDR1 MNHEY, CDR2 SMNVEV (reference sequence). CDR3 residues: CASSPYRGSGELFF. DNA for the CDR3: TGTGCCAGCAGTCCCTACAGGGGGTCCGGGGAGCTGTTTTTT.

This clone has only a few counts. It differs at one base from a far larger clone, so likely a read error. In the same sample, other DNA sequences code for this CDR3. J is TRBJ2-1 and V is TRBV5-4; TRBD1 is a possible D gene (6 bases). This CDR3 comprises 13 residues. Germline values: CDR1 SGHNT, CDR2 YYREEE (reference sequence). Trimming removed 4 bases at V and 6 bases at J, with 11 bases between. CDR3 protein: CASSQARGNEQFF. As DNA, the CDR3 is TGTGCCAGCAGCCAGGCCAGGGGCAATGAGCAGTTCTTC.

J is TRBJ1-5 and V is TRBV6-6; 10 nucleotides agree with TRBD1. Germline V gene lookup returns CDR1 MNHNY and CDR2 SVGAGI (reference sequence). The CDR3 has 14 amino acids. V dropped 7 bases and J dropped 4; count of bases not matched to a gene: 4. CDR3: CASTEDRGNQPQHF. The CDR3 bases are TGTGCCAGCACCGAGGACAGGGGGAATCAGCCCCAGCATTTT.

The V and J genes are TRBV5-6 and TRBJ2-1; 11 nucleotides line up with TRBD2. Losses at the gene ends were 0 bases for V and 9 bases for J; bases not matched to a gene: 5. The V gene's germline CDR1 is SGHDT and CDR2 YYEEEE. This CDR3 is 15 amino acids long. Here the CDR3 reads CASSLVLAGEGEQFF. CDR3 coding DNA: TGTGCCAGCAGCTTGGTACTAGCGGGAGAGGGTGAGCAGTTCTTC.

This clone was detected a few times. This sample includes further DNA sequences coding for the same CDR3. This CDR3 is CASSWVGGGQDEQYF. CDR3 DNA: TGTGCCAGCAGCTGGGTTGGTGGGGGGCAGGACGAGCAGTACTTC. This chain connects TRBV5-6 to TRBJ2-7; D might be TRBD1 or TRBD2, each matching 6 bases. V lost 3 bases to trimming and J lost 5 bases, with 18 bases between them. Germline values: CDR1 SGHDT, CDR2 YYEEEE. The CDR3 loop spans 15 amino acids.

The V call is TRBV13, the J call TRBJ1-2; D remains unclear. V lost 1 base and J lost 7, with 13 bases in between. The germline V gene has CDR1 PRHDT and CDR2 FYEKMQ (reference sequence). The CDR3 totals 14 residues. The CDR3 region has the DNA TGTGCCAGCAGCTTAGCGCAGGCCCCAAGTGGCTACACCTTC. Translating gives CASSLAQAPSGYTF.

The chain has TRBV28 and TRBJ2-5; perhaps TRBD2 as D (5 bases). Trimming took 5 bases from V and 2 from J, leaving 9 bases between them. This CDR3 region has 13 residues. Per germline, CDR1 MDHEN and CDR2 SYDVKM. The CDR3 loop reads CASSQDFQETQYF. CDR3 DNA: TGTGCCAGCAGTCAGGACTTTCAAGAGACCCAGTACTTC.

The chain couples TRBV5-4 to TRBJ2-5, with D perhaps matching TRBD2 (6 bases). Germline assignment: CDR1 SGHNT and CDR2 YYREEE (reference sequence). This CDR3 has 16 residues. Trimming cost V 0 bases and J 1 base, with 13 bases left between them. The CDR3 DNA is TGTGCCAGCAGCTTGGTCGGGGGACTGACCCAAGAGACCCAGTACTTC. As protein: CASSLVGGLTQETQYF.

The J gene is TRBJ1-1, the V gene TRBV29-1; D unresolved. Trimming took 4 bases from V and 0 from J, leaving 6 bases between them. The length of the CDR3 is 12 residues. Germline CDR1 reads SQVTM; CDR2 reads ANQGSEA. DNA for the CDR3: TGCAGCGTTGGGGTCATGAACACTGAAGCTTTCTTT. Its protein product is CSVGVMNTEAFF.

CDR3 DNA: TGTGCCAGCAGTGAAGATTGGGGGCAGAATGAAGCTTTCTTT. Its protein is CASSEDWGQNEAFF. The rearrangement links TRBV6-1 to TRBJ1-1; tentatively, D is TRBD1 (6 bases). Germline CDR1 and CDR2: MNHNS and SASEGT. The CDR3 has 14 amino acids. The ends were cut back, 1 base at V and 7 bases at J, with 13 bases in the middle.

The V gene is TRBV7-6, the J gene TRBJ2-1; 13 bases align to TRBD2. The V and J ends lost 1 base and 8 bases, in that order; junction bases with no gene match: 8. From germline, CDR1 is SGHVS and CDR2 FNYEAQ. CDR3 length: 17 residues. The CDR3 sequence is CASSLVDGLAGEHEQFF. CDR3 bases: TGTGCCAGCAGCTTAGTCGACGGACTAGCGGGAGAACATGAGCAGTTCTTC.

The chain has TRBV6-5 and TRBJ2-5; weak D call: TRBD2 (6 bases). The CDR3 contains 15 residues. Germline CDR1 reads MNHEY; CDR2 reads SVGAGI. V lost 0 bases and J 2 bases, leaving 10 bases between the germline ends. CDR3 DNA: TGTGCCAGCAGTTACTCGGCGGGAACACAAGAGACCCAGTACTTC. Amino acids: CASSYSAGTQETQYF.

This clone was seen once. The chain employs TRBV9 and TRBJ1-2; a weak D match, TRBD1 (5 bases). Germline V gives CDR1 SGDLS, CDR2 YYNGEE. The CDR3 covers 16 residues. The V gene lost 3 bases and the J gene lost 7 bases, with 22 bases spanning the gap. CDR3 DNA: TGTGCCAGCAGCGCGAGAGGGGACCCCAGCCCTCGTGGCTACACCTTC. This translates into CASSARGDPSPRGYTF.

The chain carries TRBV7-9 and TRBJ2-1; D remains ambiguous. V was clipped by 4 bases and J by 9 bases, with 10 bases between them. Germline CDR1 is SEHNR and CDR2 is FQNEAQ (reference sequence). CDR3 size: 12 residues. As DNA, the CDR3 is TGTGCCAGCAGCTCCGGTGGGGTTGAGCAGTTCTTC. This sequence encodes CASSSGGVEQFF.

The genes are TRBV10-3 and TRBJ2-1; TRBD2 aligns across 7 bases. Germline V CDR1 and CDR2: ENHRY, SYGVKD. Germline trimming cut 4 bases from V and 3 bases from J; bases unmatched to any gene: 9. This CDR3 contains 16 residues. CDR3 DNA: TGTGCCATCAGTGCTGCGGTAGCGGGCCTCTACAATGAGCAGTTCTTC. Amino acid sequence: CAISAAVAGLYNEQFF.

The CDR3 region has the DNA TGTGCCAGCAGTGGACTAGCGGGAGTCGAGAATGAGCAGTTCTTC. Amino acid sequence: CASSGLAGVENEQFF. This chain uses TRBV6-5 with TRBJ2-1, with 13 bases aligning to TRBD2. CDR1 is MNHEY, CDR2 SVGAGI, per germline. The CDR3 length is 15 residues. Trimming removed 5 bases from V and 7 bases from J; junction bases left unmatched: 5.

The chain uses TRBV27 and TRBJ2-1, with D unresolved. CDR3 size: 14 residues. Germline V gene sequence: CDR1 MNHEY, CDR2 SMNVEV (reference sequence). V was trimmed by 5 bases and J by 4 bases, leaving 12 bases between them. Written as DNA, the CDR3 is TGTGCCAGCAGTCTACTTAGACCGTACAATGAGCAGTTCTTC. It translates to CASSLLRPYNEQFF.

The V gene is TRBV9, the J gene TRBJ2-7; no firm D call. The CDR3 contains 14 residues. V shed 4 bases and J shed 2 bases, with 13 bases lying between them. Germline lookup yields CDR1 SGDLS and CDR2 YYNGEE. The CDR3 spells CASSLGKVPYEQYF. CDR3 in DNA: TGTGCCAGCAGCCTAGGGAAAGTTCCCTACGAGCAGTACTTC.

The rearrangement uses TRBV9 and TRBJ2-3; TRBD2 aligns across 7 bases. Germline-derived CDR1 and CDR2 are SGDLS and YYNGEE. The CDR3 covers 14 residues. The junction had 2 bases not matched to a gene; V was cut back by 3 bases and J by 1 base. The CDR3 nucleotides read TGTGCCAGCAGCGCTAGCGGAGGCACAGATACGCAGTATTTT. Protein product: CASSASGGTDTQYF.

The rearrangement uses TRBV2 and TRBJ1-1; 11 positions match TRBD1. CDR1 and CDR2 from the germline V gene are SNHLY and FYNNEI. The CDR3 runs to 14 residues. The ends lost 4 bases at V and 6 bases at J; junction bases unmatched: 4. The CDR3 here is CASSGDRGLAEAFF. CDR3 DNA sequence: TGTGCCAGCAGTGGGGACAGGGGGTTGGCTGAAGCTTTCTTT.

The chain is built from TRBV19 and TRBJ2-7; D gene unclear. Germline-derived CDR1 and CDR2 are LNHDA and SQIVND (reference sequence). The CDR3 extends over 15 amino acids. Trimming removed 3 bases at V and 3 bases at J, with 15 bases between. Here the CDR3 DNA reads TGTGCCAGTAGTATGGTGTCGACGGATCACTACGAGCAGTACTTC. Encoded protein: CASSMVSTDHYEQYF.

CDR3 sequence: CASSILPGLGTDTQYF. CDR3 sequence (DNA): TGTGCCAGCAGCATCCTTCCGGGACTTGGCACAGATACGCAGTATTTT. The V and J genes are TRBV11-2 and TRBJ2-3, with a weak D call TRBD2 (6 bases). Germline values: CDR1 SGHAT, CDR2 FQNNGV. The V gene lost 5 bases and the J gene lost 1 base, with 16 bases spanning the gap. CDR3 length: 16 amino acids.

The gene calls are TRBV27 and TRBJ1-2; D perhaps matches TRBD1 (6 bases). The CDR3 contains 13 residues. The germline V gene has CDR1 MNHEY and CDR2 SMNVEV (reference sequence). V lost 6 bases and J 0 bases, leaving 8 bases between the germline ends. In DNA, the CDR3 is TGTGCCAGCAGCAGGACAGCTAACTATGGCTACACCTTC. It yields the protein CASSRTANYGYTF.

This clone occurred a few times. The rearrangement uses TRBV6-5 and TRBJ2-7, with 10 bases that match TRBD1. Trimming took 5 bases from V and 4 from J; bases not matched to a gene: 8. The V gene's germline CDR1 is MNHEY and CDR2 SVGAGI. This CDR3 contains 15 residues. This chain's CDR3 is CASSPGTGDAYEQYF. CDR3 nucleotides: TGTGCCAGCAGTCCCGGGACAGGGGACGCGTACGAGCAGTACTTC.